In its sample, the clone carrying this T cell receptor beta chain was seen a few times. This CDR3 is also generated by other DNA sequences in the sample. The CDR3 runs to 11 residues. The V end lost 5 bases, the J end lost 4 bases, and 3 bases lay between the germline ends. The germline gives CDR1 SEHNR, CDR2 FQNEAQ (reference sequence). Sequencing was performed with immunoSEQ multiplex PCR; in TCRdb, only in-frame clones are kept and a portion is missing. The data contain roughly 2 million clones, about 95% of them seen just once; the ten biggest clones take up roughly 1%. CD45RO-negative CD8 cells positively selected for CCR7 made up the naive population, which excluded terminally differentiated effector memory CD45RA+ cells. This sample was included in a study of shared clonotypes between healthy human individuals. Study summary: Every donor yielded three CD4 naive, three CD4 memory, two CD8 naive and one CD8 memory plate.

The source material was naive CD8+ T cells sorted from blood. This sequence originates from a man in his late teens or twenties in good health. This rearrangement joins TRBV7-9 to TRBJ1-3; D remains unclear. CDR3 nucleotides: TGTGCCAGCAGCCCGGGAAACACCATATATTTT. It is translated as CASSPGNTIYF. Based on the CDR3 plus reference TRBV7-9 and TRBJ1-3, the full variable domain is DTGVSQNPRHKITKRGQNVTFRCDPISEHNRLYWYRQTLGQGPEFLTYFQNEAQLEKSRLLSDRFSAERPKGSFSTLEIQRTEQGDSAMYLCASSPGNTIYFGEGSWLTVV.